This T cell receptor beta chain was captured in a study of control samples from healthy donors and cancer patients. Trimming cost V 3 bases and J 5 bases, with 8 bases left between them. Germline CDR1 reads SEHNR; CDR2 reads FQNEAQ (reference sequence). This CDR3 is built from 13 residues. Only in-frame clones appear in the TCRdb table, and some are missing; sequencing was by immunoSEQ multiplex PCR. This sample has some 74,000 clones; roughly 90% occur once, and the top ten carry roughly 5%. The receptor was isolated from a woman aged 50 to 60 in good health. The gene calls are TRBV7-9 and TRBJ2-1; D possibly corresponds to TRBD1 (5 bases). Sequencing was performed on blood. DNA for the CDR3: TGTGCCAGCAGCTTTTCAGGGAACAATGAGCAGTTCTTC. Protein product: CASSFSGNNEQFF.